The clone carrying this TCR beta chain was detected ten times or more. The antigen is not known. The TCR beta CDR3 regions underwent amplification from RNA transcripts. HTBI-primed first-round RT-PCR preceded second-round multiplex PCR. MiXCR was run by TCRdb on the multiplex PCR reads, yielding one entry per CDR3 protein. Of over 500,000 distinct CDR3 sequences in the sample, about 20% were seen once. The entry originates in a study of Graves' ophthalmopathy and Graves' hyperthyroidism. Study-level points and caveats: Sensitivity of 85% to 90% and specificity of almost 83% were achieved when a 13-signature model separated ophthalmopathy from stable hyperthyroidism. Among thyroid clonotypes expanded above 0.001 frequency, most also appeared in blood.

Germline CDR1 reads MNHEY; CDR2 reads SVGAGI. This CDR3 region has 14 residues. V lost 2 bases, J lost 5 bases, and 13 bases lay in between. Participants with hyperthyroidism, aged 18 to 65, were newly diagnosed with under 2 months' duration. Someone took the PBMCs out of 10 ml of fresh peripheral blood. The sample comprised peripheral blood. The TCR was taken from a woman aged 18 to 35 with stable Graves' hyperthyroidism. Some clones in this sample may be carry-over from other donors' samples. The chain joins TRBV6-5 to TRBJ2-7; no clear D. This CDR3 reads CASSYGTVGDEQYF. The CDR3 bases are TGTGCCAGCAGTTACGGCACAGTTGGTGACGAGCAGTACTTC.